Given below is one T cell receptor (beta chain) in context. The V end lost 3 bases, the J end lost 8 bases, and 10 bases lay between the germline ends. The CDR3 is 11 amino acids. In germline, CDR1 is DFQATT, CDR2 SNEGSKA (reference sequence). Authors' processing steps: The authors estimated nucleated cell counts from reference gene primer amplification. Assay: immunoSEQ multiplex PCR; the TCRdb copy retains only in-frame clones and omits some. D and trimming come from the DNA, and the V and J calls and clone size come from that table. This sample has tens of thousands of clones, with roughly 82% found just once. The sample is drawn from a study of blood T cell repertoires in COVID-19. Study-level background: The United States, Italy and Spain were the sources of the acute and convalescent COVID-19 samples. T cells, B-cell-depleted T cells, or PBMCs provided the cDNA or gDNA that served as material.

The source material was peripheral blood. The receptor's source is a human donor in a cohort sampled during active COVID-19. The rearrangement uses TRBV20-1 and TRBJ1-2; D gene ambiguous. CDR3 sequence: CSASSGGGYTF. The CDR3 nucleotides read TGCAGTGCTAGCTCAGGTGGAGGCTACACCTTC.